Detailed here is one TCR beta chain. The target of this receptor is not known. The record has no base qualities; no much larger clone is one base away. This specimen's time point label, per the study, means: baseline before first vaccination. Samples from vaccinated people were obtained from the UK trials COV001 and COV002, which included a single-blind randomized controlled phase 2/3 trial of AZD1222 (ChAdOx1 nCoV-19) in healthy adults. For TCRbeta chain sequencing, PBMC samples from trial participants were taken at day 0 and at day 28 after the second dose. The CDR3 regions of human TCRbeta chains were analyzed by immunosequencing. Per the original workflow: TCRs in the repertoires were compared against a reference library of SARS-CoV-2-specific TCRs that had been generated with the MIRA antigen-specificity platform. Breadth meant the fraction of unique TCRs that were SARS-CoV-2-associated, whereas depth meant the fraction of total T cells that were SARS-CoV-2-associated. Each spike-specific TCR was assigned to its reactive spike region and to a CD4 or CD8 class using the MIRA data. Log10-transformed breadth and depth values were compared by one-way ANOVA with Sidak's multiple comparisons tests. Drawn from immuneACCESS, this table holds only the in-frame rearrangements with V and J called that TCRdb kept. Clones are partly lost; checked studies trace under half to an unresolved V gene and leave the rest unexplained. For V, J and clone size, that table is used; D and trimming come from the DNA. Counted in this sample were under 200,000 clones; 85% to 95% of them appeared once. The ten largest clones add up to roughly 8.4% of the sample.

This sample stems from a study of T cell responses to AZD1222 COVID-19 vaccine (dated by TCRdb to the early 2020s). For the wider study: AZD1222 recipients whose second dose came at about 4 weeks and those whose second dose came at about 12 weeks were combined into one group, since spike-specific TCR depth and breadth did not differ between the two schedules. TCR sequencing was performed for about 250 trial participants, of whom around 200 were given two doses of AZD1222 and approximately 25 were given two doses of MenACWY control vaccine. Enrollment into the trials was organized by age into subgroups of 18-55, 56-69 and 70-plus years, and those subgroups contained approximately 160, 26 and 62 TCR-sequenced participants, respectively. Study-level results and caveats: In the small 56-69-year group, the increase in depth fell short of significance, most likely because of low power. Because no day 14 peak-response samples were available, repertoires were characterized only after the peak T cell response. Reportedly, close to half of the unique spike-specific TCRs recognized epitopes lying outside the regions that are mutated in the B.1.351 and B.1.1.7 variants. Vaccine-associated CD4 TCRs spanned the whole spike protein, with dominant responses in regions 160-218 and 743-854. Conclusions about previously exposed vaccinees are limited, since just a handful of AZD1222 recipients were seropositive for SARS-CoV-2 at baseline. Spike-specific TCR breadth and depth rose significantly after two AZD1222 doses compared with day 0 and with MenACWY recipients. Participants were mostly white British and included more females than males, and it was suggested by the authors that clonal diversity may have been underestimated.

The receptor's source is an adult in good health. Sequenced here: peripheral blood, sampled on day 0 of AZD1222 vaccination.

For the CDR3, the sequence is CASSWGWENTEAFF. The DNA sequence is TGCGCCAGCAGCTGGGGGTGGGAGAACACTGAAGCTTTCTTT. The chain was built from TRBV5-1 and TRBJ1-1; the D gene is perhaps TRBD1, from 5 matching bases. The junction shows trimming of 3 bases on V and 1 base on J, plus 10 bases between the germline ends. Reading the germline V gene gives CDR1 SGHRS and CDR2 YFSETQ. The CDR3 numbers 14 residues from cysteine through phenylalanine. Only CDR3 DNA is held: 42 bases, read in frame from base 1. Outside the CDR3, residues come from the reference TRBV5-1 and TRBJ1-1 proteins, so the full variable domain is: KAGVTQTPRYLIKTRGQQVTLSCSPISGHRSVSWYQQTPGQGLQFLFEYFSETQRNKGNFPGRFSGRQFSNSRSEMNVSTLELGDSALYLCASSWGWENTEAFFGQGTRLTVV.